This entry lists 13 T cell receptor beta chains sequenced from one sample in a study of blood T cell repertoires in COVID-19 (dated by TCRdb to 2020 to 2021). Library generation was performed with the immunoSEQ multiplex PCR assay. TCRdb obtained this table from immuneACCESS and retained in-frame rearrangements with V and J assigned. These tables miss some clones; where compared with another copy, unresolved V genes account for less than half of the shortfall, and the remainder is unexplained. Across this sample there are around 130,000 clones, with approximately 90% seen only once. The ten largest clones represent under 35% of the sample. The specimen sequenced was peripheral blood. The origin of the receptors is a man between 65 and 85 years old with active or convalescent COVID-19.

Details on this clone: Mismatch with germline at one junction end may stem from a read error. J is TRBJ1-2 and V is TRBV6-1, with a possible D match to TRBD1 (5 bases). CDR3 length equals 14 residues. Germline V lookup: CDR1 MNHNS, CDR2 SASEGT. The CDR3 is CASSDAQKGQSKRF. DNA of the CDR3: TGTGCCAGCAGTGACGCCCAGAAGGGGCAGTCTAAAAGGTTC.

CDR3 protein: CASSGHKGEQYF. CDR3 coding DNA: TGTGCCAGTAGTGGGCACAAAGGAGAGCAGTACTTC. V is TRBV19 and J is TRBJ2-7; D unresolved. Germline V gene sequence: CDR1 LNHDA, CDR2 SQIVND (reference sequence). Trimming left V 5 bases short and J 7 bases short, with 12 bases between. The CDR3 is 12 amino acids.

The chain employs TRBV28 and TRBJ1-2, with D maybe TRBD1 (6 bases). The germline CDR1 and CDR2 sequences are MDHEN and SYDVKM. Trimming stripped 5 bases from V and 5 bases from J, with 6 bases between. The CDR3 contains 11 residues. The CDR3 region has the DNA TGTGCCAGCAGTACAGGGTATGGCTACACCTTC. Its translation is CASSTGYGYTF.

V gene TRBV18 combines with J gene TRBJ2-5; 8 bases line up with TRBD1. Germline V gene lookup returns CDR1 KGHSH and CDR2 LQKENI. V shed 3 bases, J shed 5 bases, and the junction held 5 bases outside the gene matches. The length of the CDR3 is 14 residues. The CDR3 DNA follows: TGTGCCAGCTCACCCAGACAGGGGTTGGAGACCCAGTACTTC. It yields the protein CASSPRQGLETQYF.

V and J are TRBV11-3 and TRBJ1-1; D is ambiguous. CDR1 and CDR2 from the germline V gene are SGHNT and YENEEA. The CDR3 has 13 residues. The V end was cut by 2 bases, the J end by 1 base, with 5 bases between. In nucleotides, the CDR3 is TGTGCCAGCAGCTTAATCTGGAACACTGAAGCTTTCTTT. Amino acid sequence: CASSLIWNTEAFF.

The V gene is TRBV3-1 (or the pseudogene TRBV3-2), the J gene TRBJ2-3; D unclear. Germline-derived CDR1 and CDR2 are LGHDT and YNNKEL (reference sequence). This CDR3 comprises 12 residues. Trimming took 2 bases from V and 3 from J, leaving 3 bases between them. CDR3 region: CASSQQTDTQYF. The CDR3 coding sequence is TGTGCCAGCAGCCAACAGACAGATACGCAGTATTTT.

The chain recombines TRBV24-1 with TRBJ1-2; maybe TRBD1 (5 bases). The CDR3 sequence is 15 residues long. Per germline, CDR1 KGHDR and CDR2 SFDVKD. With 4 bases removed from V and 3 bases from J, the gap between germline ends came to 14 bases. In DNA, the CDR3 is TGTGCCACCAGTGAATGGAGGGGTCGGGACTATGGCTACACCTTC. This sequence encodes CATSEWRGRDYGYTF.

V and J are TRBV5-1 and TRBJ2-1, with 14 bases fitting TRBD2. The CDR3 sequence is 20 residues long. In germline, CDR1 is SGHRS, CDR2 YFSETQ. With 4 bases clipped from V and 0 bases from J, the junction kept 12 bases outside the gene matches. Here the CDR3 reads CASSVGLAGEKGGSYNEQFF. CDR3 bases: TGCGCCAGCAGCGTGGGACTAGCGGGAGAAAAAGGGGGCTCCTACAATGAGCAGTTCTTC.

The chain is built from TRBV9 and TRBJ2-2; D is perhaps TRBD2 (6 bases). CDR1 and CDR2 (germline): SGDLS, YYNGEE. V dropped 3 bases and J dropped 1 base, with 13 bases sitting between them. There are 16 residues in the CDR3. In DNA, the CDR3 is TGTGCCAGCAGCGGGACTAACGGTGGGAACACCGGGGAGCTGTTTTTT. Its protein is CASSGTNGGNTGELFF.

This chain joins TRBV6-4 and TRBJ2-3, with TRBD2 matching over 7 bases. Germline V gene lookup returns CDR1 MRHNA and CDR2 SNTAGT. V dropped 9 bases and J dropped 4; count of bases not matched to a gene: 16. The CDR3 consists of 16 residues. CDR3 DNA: TGTGCCAGGCCCGGGAGCCGCGGACTAGTCTCAGATACGCAGTATTTT. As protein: CARPGSRGLVSDTQYF.

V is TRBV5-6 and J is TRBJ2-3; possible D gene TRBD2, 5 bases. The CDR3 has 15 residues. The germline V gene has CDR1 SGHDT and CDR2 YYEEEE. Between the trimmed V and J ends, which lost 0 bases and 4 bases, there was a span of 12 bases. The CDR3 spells CASSLGEGVPDTQYF. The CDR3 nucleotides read TGTGCCAGCAGCTTGGGTGAGGGTGTGCCAGATACGCAGTATTTT.

The chain's CDR3 is CASRDHRGEAFF. In DNA form, the CDR3 reads TGTGCCAGTAGGGACCACAGGGGGGAAGCTTTCTTT. The V and J genes are TRBV19 and TRBJ1-1, with TRBD1 matching over 8 bases. V lost 6 bases to trimming and J lost 8 bases; unmatched junction nucleotides: 5. The germline V gene encodes CDR1 LNHDA and CDR2 SQIVND (reference sequence). The CDR3 is 12 residues long. Supplemented by reference TRBV19 and TRBJ1-1, the full variable domain reads DGGITQSPKYLFRKEGQNVTLSCEQNLNHDAMYWYRQDPGQGLRLIYYSQIVNDFQKGDIAEGYSVSREKKESFPLTVTSAQKNPTAFYLCASRDHRGEAFFGQGTRLTVV.

CDR3 residues: CASRTGLEAFF. The CDR3 coding sequence is TGTGCCAGCCGGACAGGGCTAGAAGCTTTCTTT. The chain couples TRBV2 to TRBJ1-1; 8 positions match TRBD1. Trimming at V came to 8 bases and at J to 8 bases, leaving 4 bases not matched to a gene. Germline CDR1 reads SNHLY; CDR2 reads FYNNEI. This CDR3 is 11 amino acids long. Based on the CDR3 plus reference TRBV2 and TRBJ1-1, the full variable domain is EPEVTQTPSHQVTQMGQEVILRCVPISNHLYFYWYRQILGQKVEFLVSFYNNEISEKSEIFDDQFSVERPDGSNFTLKIRSTKLEDSAMYFCASRTGLEAFFGQGTRLTVV.